This T cell receptor beta chain appears in the sequencing data of a study of T cells in Graves' hyperthyroidism and ophthalmopathy. Germline CDR1 is LNHDA and CDR2 is SQIVND (reference sequence). The length of the CDR3 is 16 residues. Trimming took off 4 bases at V and 1 base at J, with 16 bases between the two ends. Uncontrolled infection, other autoimmune disease, pregnancy or lactation led to exclusion. RNA transcripts yielded amplified TCR beta CDR3 regions. First-round RT-PCR of the TCR CDR3 relied on the HTBI primer set. TCRdb called the multiplex PCR reads again in MiXCR, with one record for every CDR3 protein. The sample includes around 800,000 distinct CDR3 sequences, roughly 37% of them seen just once.

This sequence originates from a man aged 18-30 years with Graves' hyperthyroidism. The chain recombines TRBV19 with TRBJ1-1, with D perhaps matching TRBD1 (6 bases). Sequenced material: blood. CDR3: CASSTFPTGANTEAFF. The CDR3, as DNA: TGTGCCAGTAGTACTTTCCCGACAGGAGCGAACACTGAAGCTTTCTTT.